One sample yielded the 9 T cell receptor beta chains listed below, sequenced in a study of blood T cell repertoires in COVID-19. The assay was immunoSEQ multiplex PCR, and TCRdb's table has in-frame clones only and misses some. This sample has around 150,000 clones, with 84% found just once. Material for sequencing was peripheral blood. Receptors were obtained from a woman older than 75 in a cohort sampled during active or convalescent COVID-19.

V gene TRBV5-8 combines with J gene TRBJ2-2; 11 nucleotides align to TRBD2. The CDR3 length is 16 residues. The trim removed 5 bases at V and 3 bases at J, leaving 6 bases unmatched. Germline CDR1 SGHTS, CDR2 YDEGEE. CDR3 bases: TGTGCCAGCAGAAGGACTAGCGGGCGCCACACCGGGGAGCTGTTTTTT. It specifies CASRRTSGRHTGELFF.

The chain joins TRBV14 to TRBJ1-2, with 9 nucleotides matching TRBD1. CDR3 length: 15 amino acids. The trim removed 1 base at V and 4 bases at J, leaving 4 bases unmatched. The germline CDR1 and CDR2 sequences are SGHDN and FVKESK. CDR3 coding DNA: TGTGCCAGCAGCCAAGCCACAGGGGGCGGCTATGGCTACACCTTC. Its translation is CASSQATGGGYGYTF. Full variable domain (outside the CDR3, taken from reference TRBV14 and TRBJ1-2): EAGVTQFPSHSVIEKGQTVTLRCDPISGHDNLYWYRRVMGKEIKFLLHFVKESKQDESGMPNNRFLAERTGGTYSTLKVQPAELEDSGVYFCASSQATGGGYGYTFGSGTRLTVV.

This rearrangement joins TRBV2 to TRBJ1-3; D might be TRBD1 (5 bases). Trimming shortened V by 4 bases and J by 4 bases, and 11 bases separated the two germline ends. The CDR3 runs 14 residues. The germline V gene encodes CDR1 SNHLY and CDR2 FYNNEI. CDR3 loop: CASSVWGEGNTIYF. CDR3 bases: TGTGCCAGCAGTGTATGGGGGGAAGGAAACACCATATATTTT.

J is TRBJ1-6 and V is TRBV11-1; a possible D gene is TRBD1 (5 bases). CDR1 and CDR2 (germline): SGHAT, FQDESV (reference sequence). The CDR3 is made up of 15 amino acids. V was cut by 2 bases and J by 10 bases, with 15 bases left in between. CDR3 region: CASSLSDSTISPLHF. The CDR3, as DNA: TGTGCCAGCAGCTTAAGTGACAGTACGATATCACCCCTCCACTTT.

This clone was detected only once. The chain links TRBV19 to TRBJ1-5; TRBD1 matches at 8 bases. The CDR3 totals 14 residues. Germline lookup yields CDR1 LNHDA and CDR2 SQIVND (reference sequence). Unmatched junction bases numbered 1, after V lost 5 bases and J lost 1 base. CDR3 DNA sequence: TGTGCCAGTAGTCGGACAGGGAGCAATCAGCCCCAGCATTTT. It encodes CASSRTGSNQPQHF.

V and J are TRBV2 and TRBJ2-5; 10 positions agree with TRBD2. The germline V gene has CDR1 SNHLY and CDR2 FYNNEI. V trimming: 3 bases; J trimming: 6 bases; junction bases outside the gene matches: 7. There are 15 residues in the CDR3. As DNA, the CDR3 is TGTGCCAGCAGTGAGAGCGGGGGGGCTAGAAAGACCCAGTACTTC. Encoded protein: CASSESGGARKTQYF.

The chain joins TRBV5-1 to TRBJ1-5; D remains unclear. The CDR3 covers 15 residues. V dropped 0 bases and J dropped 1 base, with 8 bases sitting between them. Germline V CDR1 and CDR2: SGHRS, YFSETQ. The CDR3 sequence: CASSLGGSSNQPQHF. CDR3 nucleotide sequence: TGCGCCAGCAGCTTGGGAGGTTCGAGCAATCAGCCCCAGCATTTT.

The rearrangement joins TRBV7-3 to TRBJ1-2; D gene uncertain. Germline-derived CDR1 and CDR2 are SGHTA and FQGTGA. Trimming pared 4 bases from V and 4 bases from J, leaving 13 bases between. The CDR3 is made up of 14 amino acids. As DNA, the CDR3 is TGTGCCAGCAGCTCCCTAATTCGGGGCTATGGCTACACCTTC. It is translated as CASSSLIRGYGYTF.

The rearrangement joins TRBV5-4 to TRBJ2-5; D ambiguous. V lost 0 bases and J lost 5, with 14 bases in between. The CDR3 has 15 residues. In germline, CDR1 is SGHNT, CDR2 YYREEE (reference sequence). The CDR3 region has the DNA TGTGCCAGCAGCTTGGTCGTTGGCCGGCGGGAGACCCAGTACTTC. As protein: CASSLVVGRRETQYF. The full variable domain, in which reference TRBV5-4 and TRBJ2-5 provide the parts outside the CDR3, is ETGVTQSPTHLIKTRGQQVTLRCSSQSGHNTVSWYQQALGQGPQFIFQYYREEENGRGNFPPRFSGLQFPNYSSELNVNALELDDSALYLCASSLVVGRRETQYFGPGTRLLVL.